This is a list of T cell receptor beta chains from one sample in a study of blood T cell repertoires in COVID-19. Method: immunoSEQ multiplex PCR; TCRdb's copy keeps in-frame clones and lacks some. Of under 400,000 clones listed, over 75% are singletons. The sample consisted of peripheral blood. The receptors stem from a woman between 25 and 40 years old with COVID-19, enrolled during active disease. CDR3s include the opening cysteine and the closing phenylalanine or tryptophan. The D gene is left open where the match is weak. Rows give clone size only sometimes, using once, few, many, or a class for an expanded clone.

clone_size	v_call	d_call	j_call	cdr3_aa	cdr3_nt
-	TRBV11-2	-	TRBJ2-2	CASSLGRVPGELFF	TGTGCCAGCAGCTTAGGGAGGGTCCCCGGGGAGCTGTTTTTT
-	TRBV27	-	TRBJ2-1	CASMGPSSYNEQFF	TGTGCCAGCATGGGCCCCAGCTCCTACAATGAGCAGTTCTTC
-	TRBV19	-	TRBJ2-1	CASSGSGSSYNEQFF	TGTGCCAGTAGTGGAAGCGGAAGCTCCTACAATGAGCAGTTCTTC
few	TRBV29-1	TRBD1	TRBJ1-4	CSVEEGPQGGNEKLFF	TGCAGCGTTGAAGAGGGGCCACAGGGGGGGAATGAAAAACTGTTTTTT
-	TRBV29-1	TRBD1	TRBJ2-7	CSVRGQVSYEQYF	TGCAGCGTACGCGGACAGGTTTCCTACGAGCAGTACTTC
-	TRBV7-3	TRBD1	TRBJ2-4	CASSSLGQGDIQYF	TGTGCCAGCAGCTCCCTCGGACAGGGGGACATTCAGTACTTC
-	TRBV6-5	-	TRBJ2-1	CASSYSGAKQFF	TGTGCCAGCAGTTACTCGGGGGCTAAGCAGTTCTTC
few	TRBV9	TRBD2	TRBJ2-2	CASSATSGRFSGELFF	TGTGCCAGCAGCGCGACTAGCGGGAGATTTAGCGGGGAGCTGTTTTTT
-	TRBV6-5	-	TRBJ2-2	CASSPGVPGELFF	TGTGCCAGCAGTCCCGGTGTTCCCGGGGAGCTGTTTTTT
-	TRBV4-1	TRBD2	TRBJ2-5	CASSLLAGGVQETQYF	TGCGCCAGCAGCCTCCTAGCGGGAGGGGTCCAAGAGACCCAGTACTTC
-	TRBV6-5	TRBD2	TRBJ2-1	CASIGGDRNEQFF	TGTGCCAGCATTGGGGGGGATCGCAATGAGCAGTTCTTC
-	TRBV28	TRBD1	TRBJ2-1	CASSNRQGRNEQFF	TGTGCCAGCAGTAACCGACAGGGAAGAAATGAGCAGTTCTTC
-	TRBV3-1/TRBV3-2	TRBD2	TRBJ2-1	CASSLSGSSYNEQFF	TGTGCCAGCAGTCTTAGCGGGAGCTCCTACAATGAGCAGTTCTTC
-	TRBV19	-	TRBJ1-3	CASSPTGSSGNTIYF	TGTGCCAGTAGTCCAACCGGTTCCTCTGGAAACACCATATATTTT
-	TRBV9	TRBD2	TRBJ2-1	CASSGSGSRHEQFF	TGTGCCAGCAGCGGTAGCGGGAGCCGGCATGAGCAGTTCTTC
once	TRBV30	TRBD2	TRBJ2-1	CAWSFGEGLGNEQFF	TGTGCCTGGAGCTTCGGGGAGGGCCTGGGGAATGAGCAGTTCTTC
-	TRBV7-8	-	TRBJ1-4	CASSTQEEEKLFF	TGTGCCAGCAGCACTCAAGAGGAGGAAAAACTGTTTTTT
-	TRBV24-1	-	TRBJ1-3	CATSVEGPSGNTIYF	TGTGCCACCAGTGTTGAGGGTCCCTCTGGAAACACCATATATTTT
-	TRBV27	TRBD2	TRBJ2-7	CASSLGTSGTYEQYF	TGTGCCAGCAGTTTGGGGACTAGCGGGACCTACGAGCAGTACTTC
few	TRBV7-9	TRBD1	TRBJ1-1	CASSSQPGQGRAEAFF	TGTGCCAGCAGCTCCCAACCGGGACAGGGGAGGGCTGAAGCTTTCTTT
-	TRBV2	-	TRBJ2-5	CASSAQAPRGETQYF	TGTGCCAGCAGTGCGCAGGCCCCACGGGGGGAGACCCAGTACTTC
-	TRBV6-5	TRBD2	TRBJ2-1	CASSLSGRGYNEQFF	TGTGCCAGCAGTCTTAGCGGGAGGGGCTACAATGAGCAGTTCTTC
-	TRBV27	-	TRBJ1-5	CASSLSHGGNQPQHF	TGTGCCAGCAGTTTATCGCATGGGGGGAATCAGCCCCAGCATTTT
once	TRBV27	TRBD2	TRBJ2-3	CASRGLAPEMTDTQYF	TGTGCCAGCAGGGGACTAGCTCCGGAGATGACAGATACGCAGTATTTT
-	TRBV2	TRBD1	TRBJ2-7	CASSGHGTAYEQYF	TGTGCCAGCAGTGGCCACGGGACAGCCTACGAGCAGTACTTC
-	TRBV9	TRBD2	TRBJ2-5	CASSVASGQETQYF	TGTGCCAGCAGCGTGGCTAGCGGCCAAGAGACCCAGTACTTC